This T cell receptor beta chain was recorded in a study of T cell repertoires in cytomegalovirus infection. Study at large: CMV infection and matching HLA type were both indicated by public TCR beta signatures.

Study findings and constraints: Clonotype analysis showed dominance of the ex vivo response by HLA-C-restricted CMV-specific TCR beta clonotypes. People with CMV and the relevant HLA were identified by cumulative public TCR beta family frequency.

Germline loops: CDR1 ENHRY, CDR2 SYGVKD. The CDR3 is 13 amino acids. V lost 8 bases and J lost 1, with 11 bases in between. This clonotype was recorded a few times. As yet, its antigen is unknown. Each CDR3 protein gets one entry after TCRdb re-called the reads with MiXCR. The sample shows roughly 280,000 distinct CDR3 sequences, roughly 13% of them seen only once. The chain joins TRBV10-3 to TRBJ1-1; TRBD1 is a possible D gene (5 bases). The sequenced material came from PBMCs. The clonotype comes from a human donor in good health (CMV status not recorded). Some clones in this sample may be carry-over from other donors' samples. In DNA, the CDR3 is TGTGCCATCGGTTGGGACCCGAACACTGAAGCTTTCTTT. This sequence encodes CAIGWDPNTEAFF.